Listed below are T cell receptor beta chains from one sample, sequenced in a study of OX40 agonist ivuxolimab in advanced cancers. The table came from immunoSEQ multiplex PCR; TCRdb's copy has only in-frame clones and leaves some out. The sample consists of 60,000 to 80,000 clones, around 82% of them appearing once. The sequences come from CD4+ or CD8+ T cells sorted from blood, collected in a trial of the OX40 agonist ivuxolimab. The receptors stem from an adult with an advanced solid tumor such as melanoma, head and neck, liver or kidney cancer. The CDR3 runs from the conserved cysteine through the conserved F or W. D genes are given only for firm matches. Clone size is stated in some rows and not others, as once, few, many or a class when expanded.

d_call: .; v_call: TRBV27; j_call: TRBJ1-6; clone_size: .; cdr3_nt: TGTGCCAGCGCCTTTGGTTCCTATAATTCACCCCTCCACTTT; cdr3_aa: CASAFGSYNSPLHF
d_call: .; v_call: TRBV9; j_call: TRBJ1-3; clone_size: .; cdr3_nt: TGTGCCAGCAGCGTAGCCTCGGGGCTTGGAAACACCATATATTTT; cdr3_aa: CASSVASGLGNTIYF
d_call: TRBD2; v_call: TRBV5-1; j_call: TRBJ2-3; clone_size: .; cdr3_nt: TGCGCCAGCAGCTTGGTGGCTAGCGGGGGGGCCGCCCAGTATTTT; cdr3_aa: CASSLVASGGAAQYF
d_call: .; v_call: TRBV18; j_call: TRBJ1-2; clone_size: .; cdr3_nt: TGTGCCAGCTCACCGAACCGGGACGGCGAAGATGGCTACACCTTC; cdr3_aa: CASSPNRDGEDGYTF
d_call: .; v_call: TRBV6-5; j_call: TRBJ2-3; clone_size: .; cdr3_nt: TGTGCCAGCAGGGAACACGGGGGGCGAACAGATACGCAGTATTTT; cdr3_aa: CASREHGGRTDTQYF
d_call: TRBD1; v_call: TRBV5-4; j_call: TRBJ1-5; clone_size: .; cdr3_nt: TGTGCCAGCAGCATAGACAGGGAAGCTCAGCCCCAGCATTTT; cdr3_aa: CASSIDREAQPQHF
d_call: TRBD1; v_call: TRBV5-4; j_call: TRBJ1-4; clone_size: .; cdr3_nt: TGTGCCAGCAGCCTAGTTAGGACAGGACTCCGTTTTGAAAAACTGTTTTTT; cdr3_aa: CASSLVRTGLRFEKLFF
d_call: TRBD2; v_call: TRBV7-9; j_call: TRBJ2-3; clone_size: .; cdr3_nt: TGTGCCAGCAGCCTGGATAGCGGGCTGGTCGTGTATTTT; cdr3_aa: CASSLDSGLVVYF
d_call: TRBD1; v_call: TRBV7-2; j_call: TRBJ1-6; clone_size: medium-sized; cdr3_nt: TGTGCCAGCAGCTTAAGACAGGGGCAATCACCCCTCCACTTT; cdr3_aa: CASSLRQGQSPLHF
d_call: .; v_call: TRBV28; j_call: TRBJ1-1; clone_size: few; cdr3_nt: TGTGCCAGCAGTTTGCATATGACGGGGAACACTGAAGCTTTCTTT; cdr3_aa: CASSLHMTGNTEAFF
d_call: TRBD2; v_call: TRBV5-1; j_call: TRBJ2-3; clone_size: once; cdr3_nt: TGCGCCAGCAGCTCAGGACTAGCGGGGATGGGTGAAAGCACAGATACGCAGTATTTT; cdr3_aa: CASSSGLAGMGESTDTQYF
d_call: .; v_call: TRBV15; j_call: TRBJ2-1; clone_size: .; cdr3_nt: TGTGCCACCAGCAGAGATGTGAACAATGAGCAGTTCTTC; cdr3_aa: CATSRDVNNEQFF
d_call: TRBD1; v_call: TRBV19; j_call: TRBJ1-1; clone_size: .; cdr3_nt: TGTGCCAGTAGTCGGGACAGTTACACTGAAGCTTTCTTT; cdr3_aa: CASSRDSYTEAFF
d_call: TRBD1; v_call: TRBV7-3; j_call: TRBJ2-3; clone_size: .; cdr3_nt: TGTGCCAGCAGCCAGGGCCGGACAGGGAGGTATTTT; cdr3_aa: CASSQGRTGRYF
d_call: TRBD1; v_call: TRBV2; j_call: TRBJ1-2; clone_size: .; cdr3_nt: TGTGCCAGCAGTAGGGACAGGCTCTCTAACTATGGCTACACCTTC; cdr3_aa: CASSRDRLSNYGYTF
d_call: TRBD1; v_call: TRBV4-2; j_call: TRBJ1-3; clone_size: .; cdr3_nt: TGTGCCAGCAGCCAAGCAGGGGGGTCCCTTGCAAACACCATATATTTT; cdr3_aa: CASSQAGGSLANTIYF
d_call: TRBD2; v_call: TRBV2; j_call: TRBJ2-7; clone_size: once; cdr3_nt: TGTGCCAGCTCCTTGGGCCCCGGGACTATCTACGAGCAGTACTTC; cdr3_aa: CASSLGPGTIYEQYF
d_call: .; v_call: TRBV5-1; j_call: TRBJ1-2; clone_size: .; cdr3_nt: TGCGCCAGCAGCTTGGATCGGGGCGACCCCCCGGGCTACACCTTC; cdr3_aa: CASSLDRGDPPGYTF
d_call: .; v_call: TRBV4-1; j_call: TRBJ1-1; clone_size: .; cdr3_nt: TGCGCCAGCAGCCACCGGGACGTCGGGAACACTGAAGCTTTCTTT; cdr3_aa: CASSHRDVGNTEAFF
d_call: TRBD1; v_call: TRBV11-2; j_call: TRBJ1-1; clone_size: .; cdr3_nt: TGTGCCAGCAGTCGGGACAGTAGCACTGAAGCTTTCTTT; cdr3_aa: CASSRDSSTEAFF
d_call: .; v_call: TRBV5-1; j_call: TRBJ2-7; clone_size: .; cdr3_nt: TGCGCCAGCAGTCTCGAAATCAGTGACGAGCAGTACTTC; cdr3_aa: CASSLEISDEQYF
d_call: .; v_call: TRBV27; j_call: TRBJ1-5; clone_size: .; cdr3_nt: TGTGCCAGCAGTTCGGGGAGGGGTCAGCCCCAGCATTTT; cdr3_aa: CASSSGRGQPQHF
d_call: TRBD1; v_call: TRBV6-6; j_call: TRBJ1-2; clone_size: .; cdr3_nt: TGTGCCAGCAGTTACGACAGGGAGCCCGACTATGGCTACACCTTC; cdr3_aa: CASSYDREPDYGYTF
d_call: .; v_call: TRBV28; j_call: TRBJ1-3; clone_size: .; cdr3_nt: TGTGCCAGCCAACAGGGACTCTCTGGAAACACCATATATTTT; cdr3_aa: CASQQGLSGNTIYF